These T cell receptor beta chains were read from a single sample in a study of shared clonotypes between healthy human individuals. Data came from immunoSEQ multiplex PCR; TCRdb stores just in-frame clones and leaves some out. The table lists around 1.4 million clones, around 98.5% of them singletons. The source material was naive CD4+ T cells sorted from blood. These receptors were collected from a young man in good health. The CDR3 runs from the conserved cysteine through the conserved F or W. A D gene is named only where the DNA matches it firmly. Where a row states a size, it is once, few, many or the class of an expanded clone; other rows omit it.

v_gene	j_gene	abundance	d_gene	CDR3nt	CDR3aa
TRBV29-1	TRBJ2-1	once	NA	TGCAGCGCAGCGTTGAGGGTGGCGGGGGAGCAGTTCTTC	CSAALRVAGEQFF
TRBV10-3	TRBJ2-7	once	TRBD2	TGTGCCATCAGTGGACCAGGGACTAGCGGCTACGAGCAGTACTTC	CAISGPGTSGYEQYF
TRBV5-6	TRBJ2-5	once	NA	TGTGCCAGCAGCCAATTGCCCAGGAGCGAAAGGGAGACCCAGTACTTC	CASSQLPRSERETQYF
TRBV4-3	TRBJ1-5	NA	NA	TGCGCCAGCAGCCAGCTCTGGACAGACAGTTATCAGCCCCAGCATTTT	CASSQLWTDSYQPQHF
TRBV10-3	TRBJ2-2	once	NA	TGTGCCATCAGCCCGACGGGCACCGGGGAGCTGTTTTTT	CAISPTGTGELFF
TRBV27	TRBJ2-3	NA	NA	TGTGCCAGCACCGCCAGGACGGCTACATTCACAGATACGCAGTATTTT	CASTARTATFTDTQYF
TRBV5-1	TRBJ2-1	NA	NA	TGCGCCAGCAGCTTACAGGGCCCCTACAATGAGCAGTTCTTC	CASSLQGPYNEQFF
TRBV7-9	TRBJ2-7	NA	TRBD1	TGTGCCAGCAGCTCAAGTGTGGGACAGGCATACTCCTACGAGCAGTACTTC	CASSSSVGQAYSYEQYF
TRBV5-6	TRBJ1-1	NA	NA	TGTGCCAGCAGCTTCCTCGACCGCACCACTGAAGCTTTCTTT	CASSFLDRTTEAFF
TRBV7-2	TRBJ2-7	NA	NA	TGTGCCAGCAGCTTAGGGCTAGCTGGTACCTACGAGCAGTACTTC	CASSLGLAGTYEQYF
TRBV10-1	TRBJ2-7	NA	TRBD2	TGCGCCAGCAGTGGCGGGACTACCCCCTACGAGCAGTACTTC	CASSGGTTPYEQYF
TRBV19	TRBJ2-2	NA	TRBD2	TGTGCCAGTAGCAAGCCTGAGGGGACTAGCTCCGGGGAGCTGTTTTTT	CASSKPEGTSSGELFF
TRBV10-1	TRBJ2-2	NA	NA	TGCGCCAGCTCGCGACAGAACACCGGGGAGCTGTTTTTT	CASSRQNTGELFF
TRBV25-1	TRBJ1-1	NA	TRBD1	TGTGCCAGCAGTGAGGGGACAGGCGGCGGAGCTTTCTTT	CASSEGTGGGAFF
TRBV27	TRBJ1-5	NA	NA	TGTGCCAGCTCCCCTCGGGCAGCGAATCAGCCCCAGCATTTT	CASSPRAANQPQHF
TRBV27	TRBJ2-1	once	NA	TGTGCCAGCAGTTTATCTCGAGACACTGAGCAGTTCTTC	CASSLSRDTEQFF
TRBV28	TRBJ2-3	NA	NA	TGTGCCAGCAGTTCTAGCGTGTGGGCAGATACGCAGTATTTT	CASSSSVWADTQYF
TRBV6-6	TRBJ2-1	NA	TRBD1	TGTGCCAGCAGTTACCACAGGGGTGAGCAGTTCTTC	CASSYHRGEQFF
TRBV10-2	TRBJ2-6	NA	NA	TGCGCCAGCAGAGAGACAGGTTCCTCTGGGGCCAACGTCCTGACTTTC	CASRETGSSGANVLTF
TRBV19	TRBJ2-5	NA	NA	TGTGCCAGTAGTATAGGAGAGGGCAGGGCCCAAGAGACCCAGTACTTC	CASSIGEGRAQETQYF
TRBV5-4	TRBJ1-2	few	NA	TGTGCCAGCAGCTTGGACAGGGCGAACTATGGCTACACCTTC	CASSLDRANYGYTF
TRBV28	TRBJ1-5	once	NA	TGTGCCAGCAGTTTAATGGGACTAAATCAGCCCCAGCATTTT	CASSLMGLNQPQHF
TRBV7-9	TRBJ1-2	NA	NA	TGTGCCAGCAGCCCGGGACACAGTGATTACTATGGCTACACCTTC	CASSPGHSDYYGYTF
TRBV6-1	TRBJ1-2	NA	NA	TGTGCCAGCAGTGAAAGACAGCACCGTAGCTATGGCTACACCTTC	CASSERQHRSYGYTF
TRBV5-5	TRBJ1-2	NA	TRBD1	TGTGCCAGCAGCCACCTAGGACAGGAGCTCGGCTATGGCTACACCTTC	CASSHLGQELGYGYTF
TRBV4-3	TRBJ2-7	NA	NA	TGCGCCAGCAGCCAAGATTTGCGGGAACCCTACGAGCAGTACTTC	CASSQDLREPYEQYF
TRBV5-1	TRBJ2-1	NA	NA	TGCGCCAGCAGCTTGGATGGGGCACCCAACAATGAGCAGTTCTTC	CASSLDGAPNNEQFF
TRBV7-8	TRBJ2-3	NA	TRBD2	TGTGCCAGCAGGCTAGCGGGAGGGCCGTATACGCAGTATTTT	CASRLAGGPYTQYF
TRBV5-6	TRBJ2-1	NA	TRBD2	TGTGCCAGCAGCTTTCGACGGCTAGCGGGATACAATGAGCAGTTCTTC	CASSFRRLAGYNEQFF
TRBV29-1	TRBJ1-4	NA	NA	TGCAGCGTAGGACGTTCTGATGCAACTAATGAAAAACTGTTTTTT	CSVGRSDATNEKLFF
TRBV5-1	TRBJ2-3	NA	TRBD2	TGCGCCAGCAGTTCTGTAGCGGGAGGATTTAGCACAGATACGCAGTATTTT	CASSSVAGGFSTDTQYF
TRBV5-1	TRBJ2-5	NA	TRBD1	TGCGCCAGCAGAGCTACAGGGGGACAAGAGACCCAGTACTTC	CASRATGGQETQYF
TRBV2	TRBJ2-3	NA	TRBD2	TGTGCCAGCGGACGAAGCGGCGCTAGCGGGAGTAGAGATACGCAGTATTTT	CASGRSGASGSRDTQYF
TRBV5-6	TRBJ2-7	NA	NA	TGTGCCAGCAGCTTGGACGTCTACGAGCAGTACTTC	CASSLDVYEQYF
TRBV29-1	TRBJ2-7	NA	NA	TGCAGCGTTGAAGATAATGCAGGCGGCTACGAGCAGTACTTC	CSVEDNAGGYEQYF
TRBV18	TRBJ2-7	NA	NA	TGTGCCAGCTCACCACCGGCTGACTTTACCTACGAGCAGTACTTC	CASSPPADFTYEQYF
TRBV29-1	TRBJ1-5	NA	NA	TGCAGCGTAGGGAATAGCAATCAGCCCCAGCATTTT	CSVGNSNQPQHF
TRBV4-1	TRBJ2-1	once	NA	TGCGCCAGCAGCCAAGATTTAATTGAGCAGTTCTTC	CASSQDLIEQFF
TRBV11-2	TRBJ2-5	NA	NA	TGTGCCAGCAGCGTTCCCCAGGGGGGTTATAAGACCCAGTACTTC	CASSVPQGGYKTQYF
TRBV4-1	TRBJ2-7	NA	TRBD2	TGCGCCAGCAGCCAAGATAAAGGAGCGGGAGGCTTTGGCGAGCAGTACTTC	CASSQDKGAGGFGEQYF
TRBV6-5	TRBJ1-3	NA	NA	TGTGCCAGCAGTTATTTAAGGGGCTTCTCTGGAAACACCATATATTTT	CASSYLRGFSGNTIYF
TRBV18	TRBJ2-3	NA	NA	TGTGCCAGCTCACCTCAGACAGCAGATACGCAGTATTTT	CASSPQTADTQYF
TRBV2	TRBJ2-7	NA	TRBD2	TGTGCCAGCGGTTCTAGGCGGGAGATCGGCGAGCAGTACTTC	CASGSRREIGEQYF
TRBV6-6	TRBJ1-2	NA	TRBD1	TGTGCCAGCAGTTACTCGAGAGGACAGGGGTTCGGTGGCTACACCTTC	CASSYSRGQGFGGYTF
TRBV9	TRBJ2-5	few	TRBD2	TGTGCCAGCAGCGTAGGACTAGCGGAAGAGACCCAGTACTTC	CASSVGLAEETQYF
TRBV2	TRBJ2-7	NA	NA	TGTGCCAGCCTTACAGGGCCGGGGGCGTTCGAGCAGTACTTC	CASLTGPGAFEQYF
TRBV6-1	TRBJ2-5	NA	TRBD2	TGTGCCAGCAGTGAAACTAGCGGAGGGAGCTGGAAGACCCAGTACTTC	CASSETSGGSWKTQYF
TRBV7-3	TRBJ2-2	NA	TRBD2	TGTGCCAGCAGTTTAGCGGGAGTAAGCACCGGGGAGCTGTTTTTT	CASSLAGVSTGELFF
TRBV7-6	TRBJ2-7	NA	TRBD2	TGTGCCAGCAGCTTGGGCCTGGGAGGGGCTGATTCGCCCTACGAGCAGTACTTC	CASSLGLGGADSPYEQYF
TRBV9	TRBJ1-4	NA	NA	TGTGCCAGCGGTCTCTCTCCCGTTAGGGAAAAACTGTTTTTT	CASGLSPVREKLFF
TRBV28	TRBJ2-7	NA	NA	TGTGCCAGCATGGGCGGATCTCAGCTGGAGCAGTACTTC	CASMGGSQLEQYF
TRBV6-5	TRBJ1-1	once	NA	TGTGCCAGCAGTTACTCGACCGTAAGAGCTGAAGCTTTCTTT	CASSYSTVRAEAFF
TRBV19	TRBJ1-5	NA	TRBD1	TGTGCCAGTGGGGACAGAACCGATCAGCCCCAGCATTTT	CASGDRTDQPQHF
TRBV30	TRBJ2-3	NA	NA	TGTGCCTGGAGTGTAGTGTTCCTAGGTGTCCCAGATACGCAGTATTTT	CAWSVVFLGVPDTQYF
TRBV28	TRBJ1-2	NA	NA	TGTGCCAGCCTCAGCGTGTTCTATGGCTACACCTTC	CASLSVFYGYTF
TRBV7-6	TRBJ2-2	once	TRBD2	TGTGCCAGCAGCTTAGGGAGGACTAGCGGGAGTGTCACCGGGGAGCTGTTTTTT	CASSLGRTSGSVTGELFF
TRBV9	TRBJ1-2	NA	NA	TGTGCCAGCAGCAGTCCACGGGGGCGCTCATATGGCTACACCTTC	CASSSPRGRSYGYTF
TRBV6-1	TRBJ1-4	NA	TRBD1	TGTGCCAGCAGTCTGGACAGGGTTAATGAAAAACTGTTTTTT	CASSLDRVNEKLFF
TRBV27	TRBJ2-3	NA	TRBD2	TGTGCCAGCAGTTTAACTTGGCCCGGGGGGGTAAACACAGATACGCAGTATTTT	CASSLTWPGGVNTDTQYF
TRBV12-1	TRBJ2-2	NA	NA	TGTGCCAGCAGCCCCAGGACCGGGGAGCTGTTTTTT	CASSPRTGELFF